This TCR beta chain was documented in a study of T cell therapy after organ transplantation. Note on this clone: No antigen is known for it. The junction shows a germline mismatch at one end, possibly a read error. Other DNA variants within this sample encode the same CDR3.

Sequenced by immunoSEQ multiplex PCR; TCRdb stores in-frame clones only, minus some. The table records 44,000 or so clones, 94% of them present only once. The receptor was derived from a human patient who had received a solid organ transplant and had CMV disease. The source material was CD8+ T cells from blood, sampled before autologous CMV-specific T cell therapy.

The CDR3 reads CASSYSVSSYEQYF. In DNA, the CDR3 is TGTGCCAGCAGCTATAGCGTGAGCTCCTATGAGCAGTACTTC. This rearrangement joins TRBV5-6 to TRBJ2-7, with TRBD2 as a possible D gene (5 bases). From germline, CDR1 is SGHDT and CDR2 YYEEEE. This CDR3 comprises 14 residues. Full variable domain (missing parts from reference TRBV5-6 and TRBJ2-7): DAGVTQSPTHLIKTRGQQVTLRCSPKSGHDTVSWYQQALGQGPQFIFQYYEEEERQRGNFPDRFSGHQFPNYSSELNVNALLLGDSALYLCASSYSVSSYEQYFGPGTRLTVT.